This note documents a single TCR beta chain sequence. The protocol was immunoSEQ multiplex PCR, while the TCRdb copy is restricted to in-frame clones and leaves out a portion. Among hundreds of thousands of clones, 86% were seen once, and the ten largest hold approximately 1.5%. Trimming shortened V by 5 bases and J by 5 bases, and 13 bases separated the two germline ends. Germline V gives CDR1 LNHNV, CDR2 YYDKDF (reference sequence). The CDR3 runs to 13 residues. This sample is part of a study of blood T cell repertoires in COVID-19. This sequence originates from a young woman with active or convalescent COVID-19. V usage is TRBV15 and J usage is TRBJ2-7; possibly TRBD2 for D (5 bases). Source material: peripheral blood. The CDR3 DNA follows: TGTGCCACCAGCGTTACTAGGGTCGACGAGCAGTACTTC. It encodes CATSVTRVDEQYF.